This passage covers 3 T cell receptor beta chains from one sample sequenced in a study of T cells in Graves' hyperthyroidism and ophthalmopathy. TCR beta CDR3 regions were amplified from RNA transcripts. First-round RT-PCR with HTBI primers amplified the TCR CDR3 region. One entry per CDR3 protein, called by TCRdb with MiXCR from the multiplex PCR reads. The sample has fewer than 350,000 distinct CDR3 sequences; roughly 18% are singletons. The sequencing input was blood. The receptors come from a woman in her forties or fifties with Graves' hyperthyroidism.

In its sample, this clonotype was seen a few times. The chain combines TRBV5-6 with TRBJ2-3, with 7 bases fitting TRBD1. This CDR3 has 13 residues. Trimming took 4 bases from V and 3 from J; bases not matched to a gene: 2. The germline CDR1 and CDR2 sequences are SGHDT and YYEEEE. DNA for the CDR3: TGTGCCAGCAGCATGACAGGGACAGATACGCAGTATTTT. It is translated as CASSMTGTDTQYF.

In its sample, this clonotype was seen many times. This rearrangement joins TRBV30 to TRBJ2-2, with D perhaps TRBD1 or TRBD2 (5 bases each). Germline V CDR1 and CDR2: GTSNPN, SVGIG (reference sequence). The ends were cut back, 0 bases at V and 8 bases at J, with 13 bases in the middle. The CDR3 consists of 14 residues. CDR3 DNA sequence: TGTGCCTGGAGTGTATTGGGGGAGAGGGGGGAGCTGTTTTTT. Translation gives CAWSVLGERGELFF.

The V call is TRBV19, the J call TRBJ1-1; TRBD1 is a possible D gene (6 bases). The V end was cut by 0 bases, the J end by 2 bases, with 10 bases between. Germline V CDR1 and CDR2: LNHDA, SQIVND (reference sequence). This CDR3 has 15 amino acids. The CDR3 sequence is CASSIEAGVNTEAFF. CDR3 sequence (DNA): TGTGCCAGTAGTATAGAAGCAGGGGTAAACACTGAAGCTTTCTTT.